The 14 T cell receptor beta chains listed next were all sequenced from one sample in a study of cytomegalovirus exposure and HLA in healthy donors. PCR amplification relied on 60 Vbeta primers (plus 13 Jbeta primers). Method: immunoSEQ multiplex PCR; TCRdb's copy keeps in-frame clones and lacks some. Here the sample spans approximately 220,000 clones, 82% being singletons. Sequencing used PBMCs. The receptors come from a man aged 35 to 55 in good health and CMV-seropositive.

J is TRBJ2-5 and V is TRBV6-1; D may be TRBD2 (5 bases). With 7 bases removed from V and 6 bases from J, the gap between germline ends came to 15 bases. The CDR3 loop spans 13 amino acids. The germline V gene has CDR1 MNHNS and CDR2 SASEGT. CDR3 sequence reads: CASKVGEWQTQYF. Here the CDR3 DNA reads TGTGCCAGCAAGGTCGGGGAGTGGCAGACCCAGTACTTC.

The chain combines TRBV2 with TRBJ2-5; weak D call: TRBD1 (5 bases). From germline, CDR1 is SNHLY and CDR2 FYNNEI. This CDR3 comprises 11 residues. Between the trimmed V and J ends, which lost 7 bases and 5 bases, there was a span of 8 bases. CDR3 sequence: CASTGIETQYF. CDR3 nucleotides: TGTGCCAGCACAGGGATCGAGACCCAGTACTTC. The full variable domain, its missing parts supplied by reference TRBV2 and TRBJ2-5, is EPEVTQTPSHQVTQMGQEVILRCVPISNHLYFYWYRQILGQKVEFLVSFYNNEISEKSEIFDDQFSVERPDGSNFTLKIRSTKLEDSAMYFCASTGIETQYFGPGTRLLVL.

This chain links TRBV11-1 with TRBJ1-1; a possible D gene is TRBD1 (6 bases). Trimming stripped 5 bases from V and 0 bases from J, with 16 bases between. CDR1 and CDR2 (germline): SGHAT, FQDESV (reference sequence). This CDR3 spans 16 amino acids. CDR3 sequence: CASSPSGEPMNTEAFF. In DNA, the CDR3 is TGTGCCAGCAGCCCCTCAGGGGAACCCATGAACACTGAAGCTTTCTTT.

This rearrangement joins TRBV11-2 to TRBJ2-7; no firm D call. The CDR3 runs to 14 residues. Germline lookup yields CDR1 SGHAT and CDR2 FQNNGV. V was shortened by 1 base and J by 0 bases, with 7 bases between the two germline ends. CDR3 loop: CASSLVRSSYEQYV. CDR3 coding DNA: TGTGCCAGCAGCTTAGTGAGGAGCTCCTACGAGCAGTACGTC.

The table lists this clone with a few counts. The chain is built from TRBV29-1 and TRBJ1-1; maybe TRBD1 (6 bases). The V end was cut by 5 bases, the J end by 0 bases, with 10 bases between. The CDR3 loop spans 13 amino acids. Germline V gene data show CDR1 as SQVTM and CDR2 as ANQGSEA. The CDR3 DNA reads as TGCAGCGTTCCGACAGGCCTGAACACTGAAGCTTTCTTT. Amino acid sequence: CSVPTGLNTEAFF.

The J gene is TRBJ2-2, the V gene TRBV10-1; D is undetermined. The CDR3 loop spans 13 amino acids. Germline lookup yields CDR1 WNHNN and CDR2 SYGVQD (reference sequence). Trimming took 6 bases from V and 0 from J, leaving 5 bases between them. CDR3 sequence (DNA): TGCGCCAGCAGGCAGGCGAACACCGGGGAGCTGTTTTTT. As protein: CASRQANTGELFF.

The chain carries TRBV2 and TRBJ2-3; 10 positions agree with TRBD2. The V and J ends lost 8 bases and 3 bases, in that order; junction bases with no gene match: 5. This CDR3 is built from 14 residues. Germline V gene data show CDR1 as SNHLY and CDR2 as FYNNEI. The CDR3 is CASHASGRTDTQYF. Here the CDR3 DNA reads TGTGCCAGCCACGCTAGCGGGAGAACAGATACGCAGTATTTT.

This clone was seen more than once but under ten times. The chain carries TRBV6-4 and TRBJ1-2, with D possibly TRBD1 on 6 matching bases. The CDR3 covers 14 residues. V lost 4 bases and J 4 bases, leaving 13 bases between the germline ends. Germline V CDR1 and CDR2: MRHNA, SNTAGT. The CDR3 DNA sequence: TGTGCCAGCAGTGCGACAGGTTCCGGCTATGGCTACACCTTC. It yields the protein CASSATGSGYGYTF.

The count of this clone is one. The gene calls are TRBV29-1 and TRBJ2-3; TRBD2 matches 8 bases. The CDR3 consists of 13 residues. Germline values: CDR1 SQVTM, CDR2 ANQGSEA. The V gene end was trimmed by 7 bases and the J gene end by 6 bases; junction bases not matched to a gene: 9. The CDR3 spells CSAKTGGPDTQYF. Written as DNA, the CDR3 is TGCAGCGCGAAAACGGGAGGGCCGGATACGCAGTATTTT.

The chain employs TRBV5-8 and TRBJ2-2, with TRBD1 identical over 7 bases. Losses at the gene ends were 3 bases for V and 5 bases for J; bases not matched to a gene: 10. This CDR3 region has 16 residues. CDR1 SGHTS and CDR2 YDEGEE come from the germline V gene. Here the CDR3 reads CASSSITGVRTGELFF. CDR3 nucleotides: TGTGCCAGCAGCTCGATAACAGGGGTGAGAACCGGGGAGCTGTTTTTT.

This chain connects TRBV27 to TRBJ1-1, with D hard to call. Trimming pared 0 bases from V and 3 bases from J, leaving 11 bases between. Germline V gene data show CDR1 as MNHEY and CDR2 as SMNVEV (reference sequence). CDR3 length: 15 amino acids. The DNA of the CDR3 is TGTGCCAGCAGTTTATCGTGGAACAGACACACTGAAGCTTTCTTT. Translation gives CASSLSWNRHTEAFF.

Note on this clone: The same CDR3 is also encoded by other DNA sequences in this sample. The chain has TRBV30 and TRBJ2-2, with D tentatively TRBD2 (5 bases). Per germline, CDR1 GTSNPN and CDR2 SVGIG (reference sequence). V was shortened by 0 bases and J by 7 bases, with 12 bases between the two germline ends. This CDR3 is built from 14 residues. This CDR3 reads CAWSVGLPNGELFF. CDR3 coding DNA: TGTGCCTGGAGTGTAGGACTTCCAAACGGGGAGCTGTTTTTT.

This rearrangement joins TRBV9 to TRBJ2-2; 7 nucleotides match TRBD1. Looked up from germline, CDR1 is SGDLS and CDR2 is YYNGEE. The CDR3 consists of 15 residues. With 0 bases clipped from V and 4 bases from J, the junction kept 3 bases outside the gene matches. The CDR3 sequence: CASSVDRGSTGELFF. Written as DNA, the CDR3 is TGTGCCAGCAGCGTAGACAGGGGTAGCACCGGGGAGCTGTTTTTT.

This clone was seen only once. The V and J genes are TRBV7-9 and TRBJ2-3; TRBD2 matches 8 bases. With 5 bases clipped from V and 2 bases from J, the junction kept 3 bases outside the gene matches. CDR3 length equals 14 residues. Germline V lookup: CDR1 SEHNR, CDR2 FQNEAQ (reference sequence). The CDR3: CASSLSGNTDTQYF. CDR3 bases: TGTGCCAGCAGCCTTAGCGGGAACACAGATACGCAGTATTTT.